The 22 T cell receptor beta chains below were found in one sample sequenced in a study of blood T cell repertoires in COVID-19. The method was immunoSEQ multiplex PCR; TCRdb's version includes in-frame clones alone and lacks a portion of them. The data show some 120,000 clones, around nine tenths seen once. Material: peripheral blood. All receptors come from a man aged 35 to 55 with acute or convalescent COVID-19.

V usage is TRBV7-6 and J usage is TRBJ1-4; D might be TRBD1 (5 bases). Germline V gives CDR1 SGHVS, CDR2 FNYEAQ. CDR3 length: 15 residues. The ends were cut back, 0 bases at V and 6 bases at J, with 11 bases in the middle. The DNA for the CDR3 is TGTGCCAGCAGCTTAGCAGACAGTCCATATGAAAAACTGTTTTTT. Protein product: CASSLADSPYEKLFF.

The rearrangement uses TRBV5-8 and TRBJ2-3; no firm D call. Trimming left V 4 bases short and J 0 bases short, with 12 bases between. This CDR3 region has 15 residues. Looked up from germline, CDR1 is SGHTS and CDR2 is YDEGEE. The CDR3 DNA is TGTGCCAGCAGCCGCGGCACTGGAAGCACAGATACGCAGTATTTT. As protein: CASSRGTGSTDTQYF.

The chain links TRBV6-6 to TRBJ1-2, with D unclear. CDR1 and CDR2 (germline): MNHNY, SVGAGI (reference sequence). The CDR3 covers 16 residues. V lost 0 bases, J lost 3 bases, and 14 bases lay in between. The DNA of the CDR3 is TGTGCCAGCAGTTACTCAGGTCCGGACTCGCACTATGGCTACACCTTC. Residues: CASSYSGPDSHYGYTF.

The J gene is TRBJ2-1, the V gene TRBV7-9, with TRBD1 matching 7 bases. Trimming at V came to 5 bases and at J to 8 bases, leaving 12 bases not matched to a gene. CDR3 length: 15 residues. Germline loops: CDR1 SEHNR, CDR2 FQNEAQ (reference sequence). DNA of the CDR3: TGTGCCAGCAGCAAAACACAGGGCCAGGGGGATGAGCAGTTCTTC. Its protein product is CASSKTQGQGDEQFF.

This clone showed up many times. V usage is TRBV5-1 and J usage is TRBJ2-2, with D possibly TRBD1 on 6 matching bases. Between the trimmed V and J ends, which lost 3 bases and 1 base, there was a span of 10 bases. The length of the CDR3 is 15 residues. Germline V gives CDR1 SGHRS, CDR2 YFSETQ. CDR3 sequence (DNA): TGCGCCAGCAGCTACGTGACAGGGAACACCGGGGAGCTGTTTTTT. It translates to CASSYVTGNTGELFF.

This clone was seen a few times. V usage is TRBV19 and J usage is TRBJ1-4, with 8 positions matching TRBD1. Germline CDR1 is LNHDA and CDR2 is SQIVND (reference sequence). V shed 7 bases and J 8 bases; nucleotides not matched to a gene: 9. This CDR3 comprises 14 residues. The CDR3 sequence is CASTKTGENEKLFF. In nucleotides, the CDR3 is TGTGCCAGTACCAAGACAGGGGAAAACGAAAAACTGTTTTTT.

This sequence joins TRBV29-1 and TRBJ1-2; D remains unclear. V was shortened by 7 bases and J by 7 bases, with 13 bases between the two germline ends. Germline CDR1 reads SQVTM; CDR2 reads ANQGSEA. CDR3 length: 11 residues. CDR3 residues: CSAPGLGGYTF. CDR3 coding DNA: TGCAGCGCCCCAGGACTGGGTGGCTACACCTTC.

V usage is TRBV15 and J usage is TRBJ1-2, with TRBD1 identical over 8 bases. CDR1 is LNHNV, CDR2 YYDKDF, per germline (reference sequence). This CDR3 region has 14 residues. V trimming: 0 bases; J trimming: 13 bases; junction bases outside the gene matches: 10. DNA for the CDR3: TGTGCCACCAGCAGAGATCAGGCCAGGGGGCCCCCCACCTTC. Translated: CATSRDQARGPPTF.

The chain has TRBV6-1 and TRBJ2-5; 7 bases fit TRBD2. CDR1 and CDR2 (germline): MNHNS, SASEGT. The CDR3 is 15 residues long. V was clipped by 2 bases and J by 2 bases; unmatched bases: 5. CDR3: CASSEFLAAQETQYF. CDR3 nucleotides: TGTGCCAGCAGTGAATTCCTAGCGGCACAAGAGACCCAGTACTTC.

This rearrangement joins TRBV7-9 to TRBJ2-1; 10 nucleotides match TRBD1. Germline values: CDR1 SEHNR, CDR2 FQNEAQ (reference sequence). The CDR3 length is 15 residues. The ends lost 5 bases at V and 4 bases at J; junction bases unmatched: 5. The CDR3 bases are TGTGCCAGCAGCCCTGGACAGGGGGAGTACAATGAGCAGTTCTTC. This codes for CASSPGQGEYNEQFF.

The rearrangement links TRBV18 to TRBJ1-2, with a possible D match to TRBD1 (6 bases). This CDR3 has 15 amino acids. Between the trimmed V and J ends, which lost 3 bases and 4 bases, there was a span of 15 bases. Germline V gene data show CDR1 as KGHSH and CDR2 as LQKENI. Here the CDR3 DNA reads TGTGCCAGCTCACCTCAGGGGTTAAACCTCTATGGCTACACCTTC. This encodes CASSPQGLNLYGYTF.

The chain has TRBV2 and TRBJ2-1; 9 bases map to TRBD2. The CDR3 consists of 15 residues. With 7 bases clipped from V and 7 bases from J, the junction kept 11 bases outside the gene matches. Germline V gene sequence: CDR1 SNHLY, CDR2 FYNNEI. CDR3 loop: CASTEIRTSENEQFF. The CDR3 bases are TGTGCCAGCACAGAGATTCGGACTAGCGAAAATGAGCAGTTCTTC.

The chain employs TRBV27 and TRBJ2-2, with 11 bases that match TRBD1. V was pared by 3 bases and J by 3 bases, with 0 bases of the junction left unmatched. Germline CDR1 reads MNHEY; CDR2 reads SMNVEV (reference sequence). The CDR3 consists of 15 residues. CDR3 nucleotide sequence: TGTGCCAGCAGTTTGGACAGGGGGCACACCGGGGAGCTGTTTTTT. Protein product: CASSLDRGHTGELFF.

The chain links TRBV7-8 to TRBJ1-1; 9 nucleotides match TRBD1. Germline CDR1 is SGHVS and CDR2 is FQNEAQ. The CDR3 consists of 15 residues. Trimming cost V 4 bases and J 4 bases; bases outside gene matches: 7. The CDR3 coding sequence is TGTGCCAGCAGCTCTCGAACAGGGGGCAGCACTGAAGCTTTCTTT. Its protein product is CASSSRTGGSTEAFF. The variable domain in full, completed from reference TRBV7-8 and TRBJ1-1, reads GAGVSQSPRYKVAKRGQDVALRCDPISGHVSLFWYQQALGQGPEFLTYFQNEAQLDKSGLPSDRFFAERPEGSVSTLKIQRTQQEDSAVYLCASSSRTGGSTEAFFGQGTRLTVV.

The rearrangement links TRBV19 to TRBJ1-4; a possible D gene is TRBD1 (6 bases). CDR3 size: 15 residues. The V gene lost 2 bases and the J gene lost 7 bases, with 14 bases spanning the gap. Germline V lookup: CDR1 LNHDA, CDR2 SQIVND (reference sequence). CDR3 region: CASSIFQGRGEKLFF. CDR3 coding DNA: TGTGCCAGTAGTATATTCCAGGGGAGAGGTGAAAAACTGTTTTTT.

This chain connects TRBV9 to TRBJ2-3, with no clear D. Between the trimmed V and J ends, which lost 6 bases and 1 base, there was a span of 9 bases. The CDR3 spans 13 residues. CDR1 is SGDLS and CDR2 is YYNGEE in the germline V gene. The CDR3 sequence: CASTRSGTDTQYF. As DNA, the CDR3 is TGTGCCAGCACGAGGTCCGGCACAGATACGCAGTATTTT.

CDR3 loop: CASREAGGSYGYTF. The CDR3 nucleotides read TGTGCCAGCAGAGAGGCAGGCGGGAGCTATGGCTACACCTTC. The V call is TRBV3-1 (or the pseudogene TRBV3-2), the J call TRBJ1-2; no clear D gene. The CDR3 has 14 amino acids. V was shortened by 6 bases and J by 4 bases, with 15 bases between the two germline ends. From germline, CDR1 is LGHDT and CDR2 YNNKEL (reference sequence).

The CDR3 region is CASSLARGSNYGYTF. In nucleotides, the CDR3 is TGCGCCAGCAGCTTGGCTCGGGGGTCCAACTATGGCTACACCTTC. The chain has TRBV5-1 and TRBJ1-2, with a tentative D call TRBD1 (5 bases). Germline lookup yields CDR1 SGHRS and CDR2 YFSETQ. The V end lost 0 bases, the J end lost 2 bases, and 11 bases lay between the germline ends. The CDR3 consists of 15 residues.

The genes are TRBV5-4 and TRBJ2-5; 10 positions agree with TRBD2. Trimming cost V 0 bases and J 7 bases; bases outside gene matches: 12. CDR1 is SGHNT, CDR2 YYREEE, per germline (reference sequence). This CDR3 spans 17 amino acids. Written as DNA, the CDR3 is TGTGCCAGCAGCTTGGGAGCGGGAGGGTCTTTAAGGGTGACCCAGTACTTC. Translating gives CASSLGAGGSLRVTQYF.

The chain recombines TRBV19 with TRBJ1-2, with D perhaps matching TRBD1 (5 bases). V gave up 2 bases and J gave up 6 bases, with 10 bases separating them. The germline CDR1 and CDR2 sequences are LNHDA and SQIVND (reference sequence). The CDR3 sequence is 13 residues long. The CDR3 loop is CASSIWQQDGYTF. DNA for the CDR3: TGTGCCAGTAGTATATGGCAACAGGATGGCTACACCTTC.

The CDR3 is CASSFLGQGSTEAFF. For the CDR3, the DNA is TGTGCCAGCAGCTTTCTCGGACAGGGTAGCACTGAAGCTTTCTTT. This rearrangement joins TRBV7-8 to TRBJ1-1; the match to TRBD1 covers 8 bases. Per the germline V gene, CDR1 is SGHVS and CDR2 is FQNEAQ. V lost 3 bases, J lost 4 bases, and 7 bases stayed unmatched. The CDR3 is made up of 15 amino acids.

CDR3 sequence reads: CASRSGQGGTGELFF. The CDR3, as DNA: TGTGCCAGCAGAAGCGGACAGGGTGGAACCGGGGAGCTGTTTTTT. This chain joins TRBV6-4 and TRBJ2-2; TRBD1 matches at 8 bases. The V gene's germline CDR1 is MRHNA and CDR2 SNTAGT. The J segment lost 5 bases and the V segment lost 6 bases, leaving 8 bases of the junction unmatched. The CDR3 sequence is 15 residues long.